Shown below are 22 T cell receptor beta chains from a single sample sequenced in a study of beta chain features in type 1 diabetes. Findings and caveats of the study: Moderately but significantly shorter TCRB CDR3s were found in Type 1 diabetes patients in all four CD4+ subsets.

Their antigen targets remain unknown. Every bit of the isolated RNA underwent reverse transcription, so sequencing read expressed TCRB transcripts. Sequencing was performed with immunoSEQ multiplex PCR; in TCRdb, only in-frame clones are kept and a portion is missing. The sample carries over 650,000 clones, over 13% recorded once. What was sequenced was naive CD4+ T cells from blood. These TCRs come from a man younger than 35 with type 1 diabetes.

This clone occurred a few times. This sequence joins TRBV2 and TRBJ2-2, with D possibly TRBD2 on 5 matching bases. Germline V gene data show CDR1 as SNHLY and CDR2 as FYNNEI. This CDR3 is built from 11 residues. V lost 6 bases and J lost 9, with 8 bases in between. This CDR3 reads CASRLDRELFF. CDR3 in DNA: TGTGCCAGCAGACTAGACAGGGAGCTGTTTTTT.

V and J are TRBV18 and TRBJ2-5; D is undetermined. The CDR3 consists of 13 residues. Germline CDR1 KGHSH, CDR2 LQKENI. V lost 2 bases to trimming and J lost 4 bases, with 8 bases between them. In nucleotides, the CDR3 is TGTGCCAGCTCACCAGCATCGAGAGAGACCCAGTACTTC. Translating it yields CASSPASRETQYF.

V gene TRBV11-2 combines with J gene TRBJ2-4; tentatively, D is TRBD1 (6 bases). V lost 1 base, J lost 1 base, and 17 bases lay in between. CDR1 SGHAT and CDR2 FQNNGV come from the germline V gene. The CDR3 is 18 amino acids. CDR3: CASSLGTTLGAAKNIQYF. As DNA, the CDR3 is TGTGCCAGCAGCTTAGGGACAACCCTGGGGGCGGCCAAAAACATTCAGTACTTC.

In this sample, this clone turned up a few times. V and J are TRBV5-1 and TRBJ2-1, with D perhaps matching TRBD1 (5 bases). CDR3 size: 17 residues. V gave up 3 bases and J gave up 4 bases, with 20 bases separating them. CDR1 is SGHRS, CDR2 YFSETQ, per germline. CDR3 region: CASSWLEVKGPYNEQFF. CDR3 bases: TGCGCCAGCAGCTGGCTCGAGGTGAAGGGGCCGTACAATGAGCAGTTCTTC.

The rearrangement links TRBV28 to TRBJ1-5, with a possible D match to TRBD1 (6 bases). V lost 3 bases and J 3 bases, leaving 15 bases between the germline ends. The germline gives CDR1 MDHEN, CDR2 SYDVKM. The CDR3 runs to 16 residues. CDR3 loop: CASSLFPDRYNQPQHF. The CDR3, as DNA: TGTGCCAGCAGTTTGTTCCCGGACAGATACAATCAGCCCCAGCATTTT.

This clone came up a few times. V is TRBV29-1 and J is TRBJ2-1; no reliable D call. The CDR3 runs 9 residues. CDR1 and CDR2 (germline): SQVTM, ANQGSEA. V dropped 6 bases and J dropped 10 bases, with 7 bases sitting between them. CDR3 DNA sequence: TGCAGCGTGGACCAGGAGCAGTTCTTC. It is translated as CSVDQEQFF.

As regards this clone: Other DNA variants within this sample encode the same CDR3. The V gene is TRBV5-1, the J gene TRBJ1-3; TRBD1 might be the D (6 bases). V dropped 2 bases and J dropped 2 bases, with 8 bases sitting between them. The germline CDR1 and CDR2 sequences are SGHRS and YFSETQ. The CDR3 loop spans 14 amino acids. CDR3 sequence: CASSLQGAGNTIYF. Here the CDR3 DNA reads TGCGCCAGCAGCTTACAGGGTGCTGGAAACACCATATATTTT.

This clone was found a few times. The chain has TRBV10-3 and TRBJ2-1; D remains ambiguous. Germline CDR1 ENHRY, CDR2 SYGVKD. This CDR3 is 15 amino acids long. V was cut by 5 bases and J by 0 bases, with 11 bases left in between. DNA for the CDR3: TGTGCCATCAGTCCGCCAGGCCGCTCCTACAATGAGCAGTTCTTC. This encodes CAISPPGRSYNEQFF.

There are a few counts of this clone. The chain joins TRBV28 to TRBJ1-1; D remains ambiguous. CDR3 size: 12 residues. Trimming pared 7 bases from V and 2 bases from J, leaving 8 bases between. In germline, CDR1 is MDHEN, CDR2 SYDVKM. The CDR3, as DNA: TGTGCCAGCACCAGAATAAACACTGAAGCTTTCTTT. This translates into CASTRINTEAFF.

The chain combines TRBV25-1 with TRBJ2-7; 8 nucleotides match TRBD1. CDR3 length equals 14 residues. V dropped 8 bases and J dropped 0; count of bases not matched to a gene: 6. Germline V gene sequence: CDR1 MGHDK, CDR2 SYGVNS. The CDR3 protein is CASRRQGSSYEQYF. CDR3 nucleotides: TGTGCCAGCCGACGACAGGGGAGCTCCTACGAGCAGTACTTC.

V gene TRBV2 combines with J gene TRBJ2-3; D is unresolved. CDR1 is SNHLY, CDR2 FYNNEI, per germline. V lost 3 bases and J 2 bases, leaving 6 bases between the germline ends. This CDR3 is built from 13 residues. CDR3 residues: CASSEEYTDTQYF. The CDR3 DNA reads TGTGCCAGCAGTGAGGAGTACACAGATACGCAGTATTTT.

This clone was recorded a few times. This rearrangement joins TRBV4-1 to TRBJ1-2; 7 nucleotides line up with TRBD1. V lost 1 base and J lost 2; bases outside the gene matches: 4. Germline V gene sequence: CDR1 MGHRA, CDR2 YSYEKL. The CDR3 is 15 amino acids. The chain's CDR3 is CASSQVGTANYGYTF. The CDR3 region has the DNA TGCGCCAGCAGCCAAGTCGGGACAGCGAACTATGGCTACACCTTC.

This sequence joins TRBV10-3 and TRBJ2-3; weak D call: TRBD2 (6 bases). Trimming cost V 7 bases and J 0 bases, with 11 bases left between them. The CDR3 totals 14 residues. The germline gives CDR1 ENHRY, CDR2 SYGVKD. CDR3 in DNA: TGTGCCATCACTAGCGCAAACAGCACAGATACGCAGTATTTT. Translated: CAITSANSTDTQYF.

The CDR3 protein is CASSEGAGGYQETQYF. In DNA form, the CDR3 reads TGTGCCAGCAGTGAAGGGGCAGGGGGTTACCAAGAGACCCAGTACTTC. The gene calls are TRBV2 and TRBJ2-5, with TRBD1 matching 7 bases. The junction had 5 bases not matched to a gene; V was cut back by 1 base and J by 0 bases. Germline-derived CDR1 and CDR2 are SNHLY and FYNNEI. The length of the CDR3 is 16 residues.

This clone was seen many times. CDR3 nucleotide sequence: TGTGCCAGCAGTTTGGATGGCGGACAGAGGCGTCGGTTCTTC. It is translated as CASSLDGGQRRRFF. The chain has TRBV28 and TRBJ2-1; TRBD1 might be the D (6 bases). V shed 3 bases and J shed 15 bases, with 21 bases lying between them. CDR3 length: 14 amino acids. CDR1 is MDHEN and CDR2 is SYDVKM in the germline V gene.

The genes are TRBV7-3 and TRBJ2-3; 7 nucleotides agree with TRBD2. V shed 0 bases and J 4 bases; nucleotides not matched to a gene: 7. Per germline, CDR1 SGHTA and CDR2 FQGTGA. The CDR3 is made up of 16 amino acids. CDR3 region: CASSLTLRGSSDTQYF. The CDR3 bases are TGTGCCAGCAGCTTAACTTTGCGGGGGAGTTCAGATACGCAGTATTTT.

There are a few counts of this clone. The CDR3 bases are TGTGCCAGCAGTGGGGGACGGGGAAACACCATATATTTT. Its translation is CASSGGRGNTIYF. The chain couples TRBV25-1 to TRBJ1-3; maybe TRBD1 (5 bases). The germline CDR1 and CDR2 sequences are MGHDK and SYGVNS. This CDR3 contains 13 residues. Trimming shortened V by 4 bases and J by 4 bases, and 8 bases separated the two germline ends.

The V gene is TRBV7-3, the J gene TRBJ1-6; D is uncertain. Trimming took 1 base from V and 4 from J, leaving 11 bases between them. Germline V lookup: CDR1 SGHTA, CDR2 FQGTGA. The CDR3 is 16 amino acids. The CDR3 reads CASSLNYGGYNSPLHF. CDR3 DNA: TGTGCCAGCAGCTTAAATTATGGAGGGTATAATTCACCCCTCCACTTT.

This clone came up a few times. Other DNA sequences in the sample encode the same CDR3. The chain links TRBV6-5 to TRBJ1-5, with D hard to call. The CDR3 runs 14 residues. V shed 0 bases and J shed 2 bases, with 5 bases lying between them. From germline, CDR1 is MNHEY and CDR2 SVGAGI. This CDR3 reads CASSYSGGNQPQHF. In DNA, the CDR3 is TGTGCCAGCAGTTACTCTGGTGGCAATCAGCCCCAGCATTTT.

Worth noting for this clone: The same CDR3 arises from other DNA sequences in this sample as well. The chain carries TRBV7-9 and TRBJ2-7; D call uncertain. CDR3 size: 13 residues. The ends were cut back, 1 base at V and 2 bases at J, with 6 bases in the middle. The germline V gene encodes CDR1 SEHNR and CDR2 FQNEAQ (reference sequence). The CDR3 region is CASSLDGPYEQYF. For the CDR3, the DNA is TGTGCCAGCAGCTTAGACGGGCCCTACGAGCAGTACTTC. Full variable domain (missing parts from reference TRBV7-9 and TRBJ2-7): DTGVSQNPRHKITKRGQNVTFRCDPISEHNRLYWYRQTLGQGPEFLTYFQNEAQLEKSRLLSDRFSAERPKGSFSTLEIQRTEQGDSAMYLCASSLDGPYEQYFGPGTRLTVT.

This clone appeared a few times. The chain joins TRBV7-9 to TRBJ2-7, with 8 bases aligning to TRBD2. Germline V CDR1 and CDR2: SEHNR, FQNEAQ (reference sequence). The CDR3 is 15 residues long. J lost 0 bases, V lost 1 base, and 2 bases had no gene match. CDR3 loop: CASSLERGSSYEQYF. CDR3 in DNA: TGTGCCAGCAGCTTAGAGCGGGGGAGCTCCTACGAGCAGTACTTC.

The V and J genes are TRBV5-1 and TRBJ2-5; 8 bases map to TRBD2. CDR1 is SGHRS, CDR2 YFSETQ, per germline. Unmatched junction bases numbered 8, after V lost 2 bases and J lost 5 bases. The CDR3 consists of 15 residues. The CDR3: CASSLQAGDRETQYF. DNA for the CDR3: TGCGCCAGCAGCTTACAAGCGGGGGACCGGGAGACCCAGTACTTC.